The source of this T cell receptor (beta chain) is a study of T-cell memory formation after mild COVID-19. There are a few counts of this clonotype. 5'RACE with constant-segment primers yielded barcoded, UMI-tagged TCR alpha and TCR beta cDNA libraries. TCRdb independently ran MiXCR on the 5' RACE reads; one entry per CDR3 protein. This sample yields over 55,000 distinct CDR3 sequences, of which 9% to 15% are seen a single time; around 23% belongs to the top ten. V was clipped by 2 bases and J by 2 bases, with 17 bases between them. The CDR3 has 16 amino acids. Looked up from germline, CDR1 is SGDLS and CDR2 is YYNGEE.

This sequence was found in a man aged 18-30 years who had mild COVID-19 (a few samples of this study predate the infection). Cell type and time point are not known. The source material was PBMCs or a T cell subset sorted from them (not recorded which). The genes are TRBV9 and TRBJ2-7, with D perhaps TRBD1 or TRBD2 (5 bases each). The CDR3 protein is CASSVRAGTETYEQYF. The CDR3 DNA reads TGTGCCAGCAGCGTGAGAGCCGGGACCGAGACCTACGAGCAGTACTTC.